This TCR beta chain appears in the sequencing data of a study of T cells in Graves' hyperthyroidism and ophthalmopathy. Study-wide results and limits: A model using 13 V-J features told ophthalmopathy apart from stable hyperthyroidism.

The CDR3 loop spans 13 amino acids. Trimming shortened V by 5 bases and J by 6 bases, and 13 bases separated the two germline ends. Germline V gives CDR1 MNHEY, CDR2 SMNVEV (reference sequence). Researchers amplified the TCR beta CDR3 regions from RNA transcripts. The primer set for the first-round RT-PCR of the TCR CDR3 was HTBI. TCRdb reanalysed the multiplex PCR reads using MiXCR and keeps one entry per CDR3 protein. The sample yields hundreds of thousands of distinct CDR3 sequences, just under 20% seen once. Many counts were recorded for this clonotype. As yet, its antigen is unknown. Individuals with ophthalmopathy presented a Clinical Activity Score of at least 3, a NOSPECS grade of at least 4 and a duration under 3 months. Exclusion criteria comprised uncontrolled infection, other autoimmune disease, pregnancy or lactation.

The receptor was derived from a man aged 35-49 years with Graves' ophthalmopathy. The chain is built from TRBV27 and TRBJ1-2; no definite D call. The specimen sequenced was blood. This chain's CDR3 is CASSAGGFHGYTF. The CDR3 DNA sequence: TGTGCCAGCAGTGCGGGTGGATTCCATGGCTACACCTTC.